The following is a T cell receptor (beta chain) sequence with its context. Its antigen remains unidentified. CDR3 length equals 16 residues. Unmatched junction bases numbered 9, after V lost 5 bases and J lost 3 bases. The germline V gene has CDR1 SEHNR and CDR2 FQNEAQ (reference sequence). This specimen comes from a study of cytomegalovirus exposure and HLA in healthy donors. The study's findings and limits: In vitro experiments confirmed that a few CMV-associated chains were specific for CMV antigens. The study flagged around 160 TCR beta chains as cytomegalovirus-associated. Most TCR sequences proved rare, with some public TCRs found in many donors.

The data were produced by immunoSEQ multiplex PCR, yet TCRdb's version contains in-frame clones alone and is incomplete. The profile shows about 69,000 clones, around 93% of them singletons. This chain uses TRBV7-9 with TRBJ1-3; TRBD1 agrees at 8 bases. The sequenced sample consisted of PBMCs. The sequence came from a woman younger than 30 in good health and CMV-seronegative. The CDR3 loop reads CASSPRTGSNGNTIYF. DNA for the CDR3: TGTGCCAGCAGCCCCCGGACAGGGAGCAATGGAAACACCATATATTTT.